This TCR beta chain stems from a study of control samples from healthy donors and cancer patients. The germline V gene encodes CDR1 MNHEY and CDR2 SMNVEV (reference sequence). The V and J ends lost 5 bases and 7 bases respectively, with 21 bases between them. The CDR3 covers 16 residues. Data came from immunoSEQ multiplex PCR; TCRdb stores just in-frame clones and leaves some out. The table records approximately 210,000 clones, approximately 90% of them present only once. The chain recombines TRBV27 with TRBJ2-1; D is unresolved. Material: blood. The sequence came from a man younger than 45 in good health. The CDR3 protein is CASSPRSPASPNEQFF. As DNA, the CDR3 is TGTGCCAGCAGTCCGCGTAGCCCCGCGTCCCCTAATGAGCAGTTCTTC.